A selection of T cell receptor beta chains follows, all from one sample in a study of identical twins. A single record per CDR3 protein comes from TCRdb applying MiXCR to the 5' RACE reads. The sample gives 200,000 to 250,000 distinct CDR3 sequences, roughly 13% of which show up once; more than 3.5% is in the top ten. A further study also used this sample, focusing on yellow fever vaccine responses in identical twins.

Source material: memory (CD45RO+) T cells sorted from blood. The receptors were gathered from a woman younger than 35 in good health. Both conserved end residues are part of each CDR3. D genes are given only for firm matches. Only part of the rows carry a size: once, few, many, or a class if the clone is expanded.

>.|TRBV20-1|TRBJ2-2|.
CSARDSRVGNTGELFF
TGCAGTGCTAGAGATTCGAGGGTGGGGAACACCGGGGAGCTGTTTTTT
>TRBD1|TRBV7-9|TRBJ1-1|.
CASSIGQVNTEAFF
TGTGCCAGCAGCATCGGACAGGTCAACACTGAAGCTTTCTTT
>.|TRBV12-3/TRBV12-4|TRBJ2-2|many
CASSFDNTGELFF
TGTGCCAGCAGTTTTGATAACACCGGGGAGCTGTTTTTT
>.|TRBV5-1|TRBJ1-6|few
CASSLELQYSPLHF
TGCGCCAGCAGCTTAGAGCTCCAATATTCACCCCTCCACTTT
>TRBD2|TRBV3-1|TRBJ2-2|.
CASSQVAGVTGELFF
TGTGCCAGCAGCCAAGTAGCGGGGGTCACCGGGGAGCTGTTTTTT
>TRBD1|TRBV6-1|TRBJ2-1|.
CASSDRQGYAMDEQFF
TGTGCCAGCAGTGATCGACAGGGGTACGCAATGGATGAGCAGTTCTTC
>TRBD2|TRBV12-3/TRBV12-4|TRBJ2-2|few
CASSSRGRATGELFF
TGTGCCAGCAGTTCGCGCGGGAGGGCCACCGGGGAGCTGTTTTTT
>TRBD1|TRBV29-1|TRBJ2-4|many
CSAKDRGENIQYF
TGCAGCGCCAAGGACAGGGGGGAAAACATTCAGTACTTC
>TRBD2|TRBV5-6|TRBJ2-5|few
CASSYPTSGGAIETQYF
TGTGCCAGCAGCTACCCAACTAGCGGGGGGGCTATTGAGACCCAGTACTTC
>TRBD1|TRBV10-3|TRBJ2-7|few
CAISESIGTGAYEQYF
TGTGCCATCAGTGAGTCGATAGGGACAGGTGCCTACGAGCAGTACTTC
>.|TRBV12-3/TRBV12-4|TRBJ1-3|few
CASSGYGTGNTIYF
TGTGCGAGCAGTGGTTACGGGACCGGAAACACCATATATTTT
>.|TRBV5-8|TRBJ2-7|few
CASSLWGSTISYEQYF
TGTGCCAGCAGCTTGTGGGGGTCTACCATCTCCTACGAGCAGTACTTC
>.|TRBV7-2|TRBJ1-6|many
CASSSSTVNSPLHF
TGTGCCAGCAGCTCTTCGACAGTTAATTCACCCCTCCACTTT
>.|TRBV7-9|TRBJ2-1|many
CASSSLPDYNEQFF
TGTGCCAGCAGCTCCCTCCCGGATTACAATGAGCAGTTCTTC
>.|TRBV29-1|TRBJ2-7|.
CSVGVRRGYEQYF
TGCAGCGTTGGTGTCAGGAGAGGCTACGAGCAGTACTTC
>.|TRBV6-5|TRBJ2-7|.
CASSYAGASYEQYF
TGTGCCAGCAGTTACGCCGGCGCTTCCTACGAGCAGTACTTC
>.|TRBV6-2/TRBV6-3|TRBJ1-5|many
CASSGTFSNQPQHF
TGTGCCAGCAGTGGGACCTTTAGCAATCAGCCCCAGCATTTT
>.|TRBV7-2|TRBJ2-1|many
CASSLAGNMNEQFF
TGTGCCAGCAGCTTAGCGGGCAATATGAATGAGCAGTTCTTC
>TRBD2|TRBV20-1|TRBJ2-3|.
CSARDLAAVPTQYF
TGCAGTGCTAGAGATCTAGCGGCTGTCCCGACGCAGTATTTT
>.|TRBV7-6|TRBJ2-7|many
CASSPEWGSDEQYF
TGTGCCAGCAGCCCCGAGTGGGGTTCCGACGAGCAGTACTTC
>.|TRBV9|TRBJ1-6|few
CASSAEPGSNYSPLHF
TGTGCCAGCAGCGCAGAACCCGGGTCCAATTATTCACCCCTCCACTTT
>TRBD1|TRBV12-3/TRBV12-4|TRBJ2-3|many
CASSLRGHTQYF
TGTGCCAGCAGTTTAAGGGGGCATACGCAGTATTTT
>.|TRBV10-3|TRBJ1-6|.
CAISAPDGRRNSPLHF
TGTGCCATCAGTGCCCCGGACGGCCGTCGAAATTCACCCCTCCACTTT
>.|TRBV29-1|TRBJ2-7|.
CSVELGQVEQYF
TGCAGCGTTGAATTAGGGCAAGTAGAGCAGTACTTC
>.|TRBV27|TRBJ2-5|many
CASSHTPQETQYF
TGTGCCAGCAGCCACACCCCTCAAGAGACCCAGTACTTC
>.|TRBV25-1|TRBJ2-2|.
CATRGLPNTGELFF
TGTGCCACCAGGGGACTTCCTAACACCGGGGAGCTGTTTTTT
>TRBD2|TRBV5-6|TRBJ2-1|few
CASSLVSGGGYNEQFF
TGTGCCAGCAGCTTGGTAAGCGGGGGAGGCTACAATGAGCAGTTCTTC
>.|TRBV9|TRBJ2-3|.
CASSVAQGLTDTQYF
TGTGCCAGCAGCGTAGCTCAGGGACTCACAGATACGCAGTATTTT
>.|TRBV15|TRBJ2-7|.
CATSKGGGAEYEQYF
TGTGCCACCAGCAAGGGGGGGGGAGCCGAGTACGAGCAGTACTTC
>TRBD2|TRBV7-2|TRBJ2-3|.
CASSIAGGGTDTQYF
TGTGCCAGCAGCATAGCGGGGGGAGGGACAGATACGCAGTATTTT
>TRBD1|TRBV6-5|TRBJ2-7|.
CASSYAGTGEAYEQYF
TGTGCCAGCAGTTACGCCGGGACAGGGGAAGCCTACGAGCAGTACTTC
>TRBD1|TRBV14|TRBJ2-7|.
CASSQGQFYEQYF
TGTGCCAGCAGCCAGGGACAGTTCTACGAGCAGTACTTC
>.|TRBV5-5|TRBJ2-3|.
CASSQTVGLRTDTQYF
TGTGCCAGCAGCCAAACGGTCGGACTAAGGACAGATACGCAGTATTTT
>TRBD2|TRBV28|TRBJ2-3|many
CASRKAGDVGSTDTQYF
TGTGCCAGCAGGAAAGCGGGAGATGTGGGTAGCACAGATACGCAGTATTTT
>TRBD2|TRBV2|TRBJ2-7|.
CASLRGSSGITYEQYF
TGTGCCAGCCTCAGGGGATCTAGCGGGATAACTTACGAGCAGTACTTC
>.|TRBV5-4|TRBJ1-3|few
CASSPDQGTGNTIYF
TGTGCCAGCAGCCCGGACCAGGGGACAGGAAACACCATATATTTT